The rows below give T cell receptor beta chains drawn from one sample of a study of tumor-infiltrating lymphocytes in localized non-small cell lung cancer. Sequencing was performed with immunoSEQ multiplex PCR; in TCRdb, only in-frame clones are kept and a portion is missing. The repertoire consists of roughly 16,000 clones, with 69% occurring once and the leading ten covering less than 6%. The sample consisted of lung tumor tissue. Receptors were obtained from a human donor with non-small cell lung cancer. Both conserved end residues are part of each CDR3. Each record gives: V gene, D gene, clone size, J gene, CDR3 DNA, CDR3 protein. A D gene is named only where the DNA matches it firmly. Some rows mark clone size as missing; the rest say once, few, many or name a class of expanded clone.

v_call: TRBV27
d_call: TRBD2
clone_size: once
j_call: TRBJ2-7
cdr3_nt: TGTGCCAGCAGCCTTGGGGGGAGGGCCTCCTACGAGCAGTACTTC
cdr3_aa: CASSLGGRASYEQYF

v_call: TRBV28
d_call: NA
clone_size: NA
j_call: TRBJ1-2
cdr3_nt: TGTGCCAGCAGTTCACCGGGGACGACCCGGGGGGGCTACACCTTC
cdr3_aa: CASSSPGTTRGGYTF

v_call: TRBV29-1
d_call: NA
clone_size: few
j_call: TRBJ2-5
cdr3_nt: TGCAGCGTTGTTCCCGGTGGGTTAGAGACCCAGTACTTC
cdr3_aa: CSVVPGGLETQYF

v_call: TRBV5-4
d_call: TRBD1
clone_size: NA
j_call: TRBJ1-2
cdr3_nt: TGTGCCAGCAGCCGGGACAGGAACTATGGCTACACCTTC
cdr3_aa: CASSRDRNYGYTF

v_call: TRBV5-1
d_call: NA
clone_size: few
j_call: TRBJ2-4
cdr3_nt: TGCGCCAGCAGCGGAGAAAACATTCAGTACTTC
cdr3_aa: CASSGENIQYF

v_call: TRBV13
d_call: NA
clone_size: once
j_call: TRBJ2-2
cdr3_nt: TGTGCCAGCAGTCTCAGGGGGGCTCCCCGGGAGCTGTTTTTT
cdr3_aa: CASSLRGAPRELFF

v_call: TRBV5-4
d_call: TRBD2
clone_size: NA
j_call: TRBJ2-7
cdr3_nt: TGTGCCAGCAGCTTGGGCGGGAGGGTATACGAGCAGTACTTC
cdr3_aa: CASSLGGRVYEQYF

v_call: TRBV5-6
d_call: NA
clone_size: few
j_call: TRBJ1-1
cdr3_nt: TGTGCCAGCAGCTTAGGGGCGCCCACTGAAGCTTTCTTT
cdr3_aa: CASSLGAPTEAFF

v_call: TRBV28
d_call: NA
clone_size: few
j_call: TRBJ2-3
cdr3_nt: TGTGCCAGCAGTTTATCAGGGAGTACGCAGTATTTT
cdr3_aa: CASSLSGSTQYF

v_call: TRBV2
d_call: TRBD2
clone_size: NA
j_call: TRBJ2-5
cdr3_nt: TGTGCCAGCAGTGACCAGCAGCGGGGGGGGGAGACCCAGTACTTC
cdr3_aa: CASSDQQRGGETQYF

v_call: TRBV10-3
d_call: NA
clone_size: NA
j_call: TRBJ2-7
cdr3_nt: TGTGCCATCAGTGGGGAAGGCAGGGAACCTTACGAGCAGTACTTC
cdr3_aa: CAISGEGREPYEQYF

v_call: TRBV4-2
d_call: NA
clone_size: few
j_call: TRBJ2-7
cdr3_nt: TGTGCCAGCAGCCAAGCGTCAGGGGGGAGCTACGAGCAGTACTTC
cdr3_aa: CASSQASGGSYEQYF

v_call: TRBV9
d_call: NA
clone_size: NA
j_call: TRBJ1-4
cdr3_nt: TGTGCCAGCAGCTGGGACTCTGGGGATAATGAAAAACTGTTTTTT
cdr3_aa: CASSWDSGDNEKLFF

v_call: TRBV6-6
d_call: NA
clone_size: NA
j_call: TRBJ2-7
cdr3_nt: TGTGCCAGCAGTTCCGACAGCTACGAGCAGTACTTC
cdr3_aa: CASSSDSYEQYF

v_call: TRBV7-2
d_call: TRBD2
clone_size: NA
j_call: TRBJ2-3
cdr3_nt: TGTGCCACTGGCGGGGGGCGCGGGGATACGCAGTATTTT
cdr3_aa: CATGGGRGDTQYF

v_call: TRBV7-9
d_call: NA
clone_size: NA
j_call: TRBJ1-3
cdr3_nt: TGTGCCAGCAGCGTTTATTCTGGAAACACCATATATTTT
cdr3_aa: CASSVYSGNTIYF

v_call: TRBV7-2
d_call: TRBD2
clone_size: NA
j_call: TRBJ2-3
cdr3_nt: TGTGCCAGCAGTCCCTGGACTAGCGTAACAGATATGCAGTATTTT
cdr3_aa: CASSPWTSVTDMQYF

v_call: TRBV21-1
d_call: NA
clone_size: NA
j_call: TRBJ2-2
cdr3_nt: TGTGCCAGCAGCAAGACAGGGGACGACACCGGGGAGCTGTTTTTT
cdr3_aa: CASSKTGDDTGELFF

v_call: TRBV28
d_call: NA
clone_size: NA
j_call: TRBJ1-4
cdr3_nt: TGTGCCAGCAGCCCAACGGTCGGGGTTCAAAATGAAAAACTGTTTTTT
cdr3_aa: CASSPTVGVQNEKLFF

v_call: TRBV5-6
d_call: TRBD1
clone_size: NA
j_call: TRBJ2-3
cdr3_nt: TGTGCCAGCAGCTCCGGGACAGGGGGCCGAGATACGCAGTATTTT
cdr3_aa: CASSSGTGGRDTQYF

v_call: TRBV2
d_call: NA
clone_size: NA
j_call: TRBJ2-7
cdr3_nt: TGTGCCAGCAGTGAAGGGCTGGCCTACGAGCAGTACTTC
cdr3_aa: CASSEGLAYEQYF

v_call: TRBV21-1
d_call: NA
clone_size: few
j_call: TRBJ2-2
cdr3_nt: TGTGCCAGCCTGGTTGGTTGGCAGGTAACCGGGGAGCTGTTTTTT
cdr3_aa: CASLVGWQVTGELFF

v_call: TRBV7-3
d_call: TRBD2
clone_size: NA
j_call: TRBJ2-5
cdr3_nt: TGTGCCAGCGGTCCCGGAGCGGGAGTATCAGAGACCCAGTACTTC
cdr3_aa: CASGPGAGVSETQYF

v_call: TRBV29-1
d_call: NA
clone_size: NA
j_call: TRBJ2-2
cdr3_nt: TGCAGCGCCGTTCTGAGAGCCGCCGGGGAGCTGTTTTTT
cdr3_aa: CSAVLRAAGELFF

v_call: TRBV28
d_call: NA
clone_size: few
j_call: TRBJ1-1
cdr3_nt: TGTGCCAGCACCCCCCAGGGGAGGATAAAGGCTTTCTTT
cdr3_aa: CASTPQGRIKAFF

v_call: TRBV18
d_call: TRBD1
clone_size: once
j_call: TRBJ1-2
cdr3_nt: TGTGCCAGCTCACCAGCCGCCGGGACAGACTATGGCTACACCTTC
cdr3_aa: CASSPAAGTDYGYTF

v_call: TRBV6-5
d_call: TRBD1
clone_size: NA
j_call: TRBJ1-5
cdr3_nt: TGTGCCACCAGGGGAGGGGGGGACAGTCAGCCCCAGCATTTT
cdr3_aa: CATRGGGDSQPQHF

v_call: TRBV5-1
d_call: NA
clone_size: NA
j_call: TRBJ1-1
cdr3_nt: TGCGCCAGCAGCTTTACAGGAAACACTGAAGCTTTCTTT
cdr3_aa: CASSFTGNTEAFF

v_call: TRBV27
d_call: NA
clone_size: NA
j_call: TRBJ2-7
cdr3_nt: TGTGCCAGCAGTTTATCGTCAGCTTACGAGCAGTACTTC
cdr3_aa: CASSLSSAYEQYF

v_call: TRBV5-4
d_call: NA
clone_size: NA
j_call: TRBJ1-1
cdr3_nt: TGTGCCAGCAGCTTGGCAGGGAGGTCGAACACTGAAGCTTTCTTT
cdr3_aa: CASSLAGRSNTEAFF

v_call: TRBV27
d_call: NA
clone_size: NA
j_call: TRBJ2-2
cdr3_nt: TGTGCCAGCAGTTTATCCGAGACCGGGGAGCTGTTTTTT
cdr3_aa: CASSLSETGELFF

v_call: TRBV9
d_call: NA
clone_size: NA
j_call: TRBJ1-2
cdr3_nt: TGTGCCAGCAGCTCAGGGTGGGAGGGCTACACCTTC
cdr3_aa: CASSSGWEGYTF

v_call: TRBV28
d_call: NA
clone_size: medium-sized
j_call: TRBJ2-7
cdr3_nt: TGTGCCAGCAGTTTACCAGGAGATCTCTACGAGCAGTACTTC
cdr3_aa: CASSLPGDLYEQYF

v_call: TRBV19
d_call: NA
clone_size: NA
j_call: TRBJ2-7
cdr3_nt: TGTGCCAGACGTTCTAGGGCGAGAGGTTACGAGCAGTACTTC
cdr3_aa: CARRSRARGYEQYF

v_call: TRBV11-3
d_call: TRBD2
clone_size: NA
j_call: TRBJ2-3
cdr3_nt: TGTGCCAGCAGCTTAGGAGGACTAGAGGCAGATACGCAGTATTTT
cdr3_aa: CASSLGGLEADTQYF

v_call: TRBV9
d_call: TRBD2
clone_size: NA
j_call: TRBJ2-3
cdr3_nt: TGTGCCAGCAGCCGGGGGAGCGGGAGTAGTACAGATACGCAGTATTTT
cdr3_aa: CASSRGSGSSTDTQYF

v_call: TRBV6-5
d_call: NA
clone_size: NA
j_call: TRBJ1-4
cdr3_nt: TGTGCCAGCAGTTACGGCGGCCGTAATGAAAAACTGTTTTTT
cdr3_aa: CASSYGGRNEKLFF

v_call: TRBV5-4
d_call: NA
clone_size: NA
j_call: TRBJ2-7
cdr3_nt: TGTGCCAGCAGCACTGGCTCCTACGAGCAGTACTTC
cdr3_aa: CASSTGSYEQYF

v_call: TRBV6-5
d_call: TRBD1
clone_size: few
j_call: TRBJ1-3
cdr3_nt: TGTGCCAGCAGAAAGGGACAGGCTAGAAACACCATATATTTT
cdr3_aa: CASRKGQARNTIYF